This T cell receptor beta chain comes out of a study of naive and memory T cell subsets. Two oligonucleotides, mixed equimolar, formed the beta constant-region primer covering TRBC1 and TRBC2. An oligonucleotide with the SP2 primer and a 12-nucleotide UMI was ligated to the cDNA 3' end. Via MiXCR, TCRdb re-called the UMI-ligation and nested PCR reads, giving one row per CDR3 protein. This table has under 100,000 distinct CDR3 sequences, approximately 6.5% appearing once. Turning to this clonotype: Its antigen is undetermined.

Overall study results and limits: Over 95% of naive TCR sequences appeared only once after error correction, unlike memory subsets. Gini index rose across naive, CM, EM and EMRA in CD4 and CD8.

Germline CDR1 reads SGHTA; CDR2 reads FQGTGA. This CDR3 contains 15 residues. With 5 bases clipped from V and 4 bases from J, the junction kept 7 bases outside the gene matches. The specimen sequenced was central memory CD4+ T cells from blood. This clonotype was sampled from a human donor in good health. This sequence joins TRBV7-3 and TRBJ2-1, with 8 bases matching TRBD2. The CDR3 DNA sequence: TGTGCCAGCAGCCCCCTCGGGGGGGCGTACAATGAGCAGTTCTTC. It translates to CASSPLGGAYNEQFF.